A single sample is the source of the 6 T cell receptor beta chains below, sequenced in a study of T-cell memory formation after mild COVID-19. Each CDR3 protein gets one entry after TCRdb re-called the 5' RACE reads with MiXCR. The profile shows more than 250,000 distinct CDR3 sequences, 15% to 20% of them singletons. Sequencing was performed on PBMCs or a T cell subset sorted from them (not recorded which). All receptors derive from a man aged 18 to 29 who had mild COVID-19 (a few samples of this study predate the infection). Cell type and time point are not known.

This clonotype was recorded at least ten times. The rearrangement uses TRBV12-3 or TRBV12-4 and TRBJ2-5; D call uncertain. V lost 3 bases to trimming and J lost 4 bases, with 12 bases between them. The CDR3 contains 14 residues. As DNA, the CDR3 is TGTGCCAGCAGTTTTAGAAGGACGGTAGAGACCCAGTACTTC. Translated, it gives CASSFRRTVETQYF.

The table lists this clonotype with many counts. This chain links TRBV2 with TRBJ2-2; 10 bases align to TRBD2. V was clipped by 6 bases and J by 0 bases; unmatched bases: 10. The germline V gene has CDR1 SNHLY and CDR2 FYNNEI. This CDR3 spans 18 amino acids. The CDR3 spells CASSTRLLAGANTGELFF. The CDR3 nucleotides are TGTGCCAGCAGCACCCGTCTCCTAGCGGGGGCGAACACCGGGGAGCTGTTTTTT. Full variable domain (rest looked up from reference TRBV2 and TRBJ2-2): EPEVTQTPSHQVTQMGQEVILRCVPISNHLYFYWYRQILGQKVEFLVSFYNNEISEKSEIFDDQFSVERPDGSNFTLKIRSTKLEDSAMYFCASSTRLLAGANTGELFFGEGSRLTVL.

The rearrangement links TRBV20-1 to TRBJ1-1, with D perhaps TRBD1 (6 bases). This CDR3 is built from 14 residues. The ends were cut back, 0 bases at V and 1 base at J, with 9 bases in the middle. The germline V gene has CDR1 DFQATT and CDR2 SNEGSKA (reference sequence). DNA for the CDR3: TGCAGTGCTAGAGATCGCAGGGGGAACACTGAAGCTTTCTTT. Its translation is CSARDRRGNTEAFF.

This clonotype was picked up a small number of times. The chain has TRBV6-5 and TRBJ2-3; the match to TRBD2 covers 13 bases. Trimming removed 5 bases from V and 5 bases from J; junction bases left unmatched: 7. From germline, CDR1 is MNHEY and CDR2 SVGAGI. The CDR3 loop spans 16 amino acids. For the CDR3, the DNA is TGTGCCAGCAGTCGGGGACTAGCGGGGCTCATAGATACGCAGTATTTT. This gives the protein CASSRGLAGLIDTQYF.

V usage is TRBV5-1 and J usage is TRBJ1-2, with unresolved D. CDR3 length equals 14 residues. Germline V gene lookup returns CDR1 SGHRS and CDR2 YFSETQ. Trimming left V 1 base short and J 8 bases short, with 15 bases between. CDR3 protein: CASSLTRDPWGYTF. DNA for the CDR3: TGCGCCAGCAGCTTGACAAGGGATCCCTGGGGCTACACCTTC.

The rearrangement joins TRBV12-3 or TRBV12-4 to TRBJ2-4; D possibly corresponds to TRBD1 (6 bases). Trimming pared 3 bases from V and 8 bases from J, leaving 14 bases between. The CDR3 totals 14 residues. CDR3 region: CASSFRGMADIQYF. CDR3 DNA sequence: TGTGCCAGCAGTTTCAGGGGTATGGCAGACATTCAGTACTTC.